This passage covers 21 T cell receptor beta chains from one sample sequenced in a study of post-analysis software for immune sequencing data. General study points: Patients carried five TRBV segments more frequently than controls did, and TRBV5-6, TRBV5-1 and TRBV20-1 were among them.

The authors incorporated unique molecular identifiers into the TCR beta cDNA libraries. TCRdb analysed the PCR reads with MiXCR anew, one entry per CDR3 protein. The sample consists of about half a million distinct CDR3 sequences, roughly 34% of them appearing once. Their recognized antigens are unknown. Sequencing used blood. The origin of the receptors is a girl aged 2-17 years with multiple sclerosis.

V and J are TRBV2 and TRBJ2-1; 10 bases are a match to TRBD2. Germline values: CDR1 SNHLY, CDR2 FYNNEI. The CDR3 is made up of 18 amino acids. V lost 3 bases and J lost 5; bases outside the gene matches: 13. The CDR3 protein is CASSDRPSGGPTNNEQFF. CDR3 bases: TGTGCCAGCAGTGATAGGCCTAGCGGGGGTCCCACAAACAATGAGCAGTTCTTC.

This clonotype was detected only a few times. V usage is TRBV5-1 and J usage is TRBJ2-1; D is uncertain. Trimming left V 3 bases short and J 0 bases short, with 13 bases between. CDR1 is SGHRS, CDR2 YFSETQ, per germline. The CDR3 runs 16 residues. CDR3 sequence reads: CASSSTATNSYNEQFF. The CDR3 bases are TGCGCCAGCAGCTCAACAGCAACTAACTCCTACAATGAGCAGTTCTTC.

The rearrangement joins TRBV29-1 to TRBJ2-7; no firm D call. Between the trimmed V and J ends, which lost 2 bases and 4 bases, there was a span of 9 bases. This CDR3 is built from 12 residues. CDR1 SQVTM and CDR2 ANQGSEA come from the germline V gene. CDR3 sequence: CSVELGQYEQYF. CDR3 nucleotide sequence: TGCAGCGTTGAATTAGGGCAATACGAGCAGTACTTC.

This clonotype occurred a few times. The V call is TRBV5-1, the J call TRBJ1-1, with D hard to call. This CDR3 spans 13 amino acids. Per germline, CDR1 SGHRS and CDR2 YFSETQ. V was cut by 4 bases and J by 1 base, with 8 bases left in between. CDR3 sequence: CASSRGPNTEAFF. CDR3 sequence (DNA): TGCGCCAGCAGCCGCGGCCCGAACACTGAAGCTTTCTTT.

This clonotype was detected a few times. The J gene is TRBJ2-7, the V gene TRBV5-5, with D perhaps matching TRBD2 (5 bases). The CDR3 runs to 15 residues. The germline V gene encodes CDR1 SGHKS and CDR2 YYEKEE (reference sequence). Trimming took 2 bases from V and 4 from J, leaving 16 bases between them. The CDR3: CASSLRVAIGYEQYF. CDR3 coding DNA: TGTGCCAGCAGCTTAAGGGTAGCGATCGGATACGAGCAGTACTTC.

The J gene is TRBJ2-1, the V gene TRBV7-6; 8 nucleotides agree with TRBD1. The J call may be wrong; the DNA end is better matched by TRBJ2-7. This CDR3 comprises 15 residues. Germline loops: CDR1 SGHVS, CDR2 FNYEAQ. The DNA for the CDR3 is TGTGCCAGCAGCCCCGACAGGGGTTCCTACAATGAGCAGTACTTC. Its protein product is CASSPDRGSYNEQYF.

V is TRBV12-3 or TRBV12-4 and J is TRBJ1-2, with D hard to call. There are 11 residues in the CDR3. The germline V and J ends were trimmed by 2 bases and 7 bases, with 5 bases remaining between them. Written as DNA, the CDR3 is TGTGCCAGCAGTTTACCAGGTGGCTACACCTTC. It yields the protein CASSLPGGYTF.

This clonotype came up once. This chain joins TRBV5-1 and TRBJ1-4, with D hard to call. Looked up from germline, CDR1 is SGHRS and CDR2 is YFSETQ. The CDR3 consists of 14 residues. Trimming cost V 4 bases and J 2 bases, with 9 bases left between them. DNA of the CDR3: TGCGCCAGCAGCCCAACCGCTACTAATGAAAAACTGTTTTTT. Its protein product is CASSPTATNEKLFF.

The CDR3 bases are TGTGCCATCAGTACGCCGGGACAGGGGGCCGGTGAGCAGTTCTTC. Its translation is CAISTPGQGAGEQFF. This chain uses TRBV10-3 with TRBJ2-1, with 12 bases lining up with TRBD1. The V gene's germline CDR1 is ENHRY and CDR2 SYGVKD. With V trimmed by 5 bases and J by 9 bases, 8 bases remained unmatched. This CDR3 is built from 15 residues.

There are a few counts of this clonotype. The chain carries TRBV27 and TRBJ2-3; tentative D call: TRBD1 (5 bases). The CDR3 length is 15 residues. Germline V lookup: CDR1 MNHEY, CDR2 SMNVEV (reference sequence). V lost 2 bases to trimming and J lost 1 base, with 10 bases between them. The CDR3 DNA reads TGTGCCAGCAGTTTAAAGCAGGGTGGCACAGATACGCAGTATTTT. Translation gives CASSLKQGGTDTQYF.

This chain connects TRBV5-1 to TRBJ2-5; D perhaps matches TRBD1 (6 bases). Germline values: CDR1 SGHRS, CDR2 YFSETQ. CDR3 size: 14 residues. The V end lost 3 bases, the J end lost 7 bases, and 16 bases lay between the germline ends. Here the CDR3 reads CASSSEQGSGTQYF. CDR3 nucleotides: TGCGCCAGCAGCTCGGAGCAGGGGAGTGGGACCCAGTACTTC.

In this sample, this clonotype turned up a few times. The chain carries TRBV28 and TRBJ2-5; D might be TRBD1 (6 bases). The length of the CDR3 is 15 residues. Germline CDR1 and CDR2: MDHEN and SYDVKM. Trimming shortened V by 5 bases and J by 5 bases, and 18 bases separated the two germline ends. The CDR3 region has the DNA TGTGCCAGCAGTCCAACAGGGAAGAGCTTGGAGACCCAGTACTTC. This encodes CASSPTGKSLETQYF.

The chain recombines TRBV28 with TRBJ1-2; D is unclear. CDR1 and CDR2 (germline): MDHEN, SYDVKM. The germline V and J ends were trimmed by 6 bases and 8 bases, with 16 bases remaining between them. The CDR3 covers 13 residues. As DNA, the CDR3 is TGTGCCAGCAGCCAGCCGGGGTCGTTAGGCTACACCTTC. Protein: CASSQPGSLGYTF.

A few counts support this clonotype. The V and J genes are TRBV15 and TRBJ2-1; D unclear. The CDR3 loop spans 12 amino acids. Trimming stripped 3 bases from V and 4 bases from J, with 4 bases between. The V gene's germline CDR1 is LNHNV and CDR2 YYDKDF (reference sequence). This chain's CDR3 is CATSSGYNEQFF. The CDR3 DNA sequence: TGTGCCACCAGCAGCGGATACAATGAGCAGTTCTTC.

The chain recombines TRBV12-3 or TRBV12-4 with TRBJ2-3; no firm D call. The CDR3 sequence is 13 residues long. V was trimmed by 7 bases and J by 0 bases, leaving 8 bases between them. CDR3 loop: CASIVESTDTQYF. The CDR3 DNA reads TGTGCCAGCATCGTGGAAAGCACAGATACGCAGTATTTT.

This clonotype was seen a few times. The chain recombines TRBV3-1 with TRBJ1-5; D is uncertain. Per the germline V gene, CDR1 is LGHDT and CDR2 is YNNKEL (reference sequence). The CDR3 contains 14 residues. Trimming took off 1 base at V and 3 bases at J, with 7 bases between the two ends. CDR3 amino acids: CASSQGLLNQPQHF. The DNA of the CDR3 is TGTGCCAGCAGCCAAGGGCTCCTCAATCAGCCCCAGCATTTT.

The gene calls are TRBV7-2 and TRBJ1-6; D is ambiguous. V lost 0 bases and J lost 7, with 7 bases in between. CDR1 is SGHTA and CDR2 is FQGNSA in the germline V gene. The CDR3 consists of 14 residues. CDR3 sequence: CASSLAIGNSPLHF. The CDR3 DNA sequence: TGTGCCAGCAGCTTAGCCATCGGAAATTCACCCCTCCACTTT.

Concerning this clonotype: At one end, the junction sequence differs from germline, possibly due to a read error. The chain is built from TRBV9 and TRBJ1-2, with 10 bases matching TRBD1. The length of the CDR3 is 15 residues. The germline gives CDR1 SGDLS, CDR2 YYNGEE. The DNA for the CDR3 is TGTGCCAGCGGCGTGACGGGACAGGGGATCGATGGCTACACCTTC. Translated, it gives CASGVTGQGIDGYTF.

V and J are TRBV20-1 and TRBJ1-2, with a tentative D call TRBD1 (5 bases). Deletions cut 5 bases from V and 2 bases from J, with 12 bases between. The germline V gene encodes CDR1 DFQATT and CDR2 SNEGSKA (reference sequence). The CDR3 extends over 13 amino acids. CDR3 DNA sequence: TGCAGTGCTTGGGACGCTACCAACTATGGCTACACCTTC. Protein product: CSAWDATNYGYTF.

V and J are TRBV5-5 and TRBJ2-3; D gene ambiguous. V was clipped by 3 bases and J by 4 bases, with 9 bases between them. Germline assignment: CDR1 SGHKS and CDR2 YYEKEE (reference sequence). This CDR3 is 13 amino acids long. The CDR3 DNA reads as TGTGCCAGCAGCTCCTCATCGCCAGATACGCAGTATTTT. Its translation is CASSSSSPDTQYF.

The rearrangement links TRBV7-2 to TRBJ2-3; D unclear. The CDR3 is 15 residues long. V was cut by 4 bases and J by 2 bases, with 13 bases left in between. Germline-derived CDR1 and CDR2 are SGHTA and FQGNSA. The CDR3 DNA is TGTGCCAGCAGCTCCGCTCCCGGGTTCACAGATACGCAGTATTTT. Its translation is CASSSAPGFTDTQYF.